The 32 T cell receptor beta chains presented below share a single source sample, sequenced in a study of blood T cells in healthy people across ages. A J-beta primer mix and a sample-barcoded 5' primer were used in a second PCR of roughly 7 to 12 cycles. Each CDR3 protein gets one entry after TCRdb re-called the 5' RACE reads with MiXCR. The sample includes about 640,000 distinct CDR3 sequences, approximately 59% of them seen just once. The specimen sequenced was blood. The receptors originated from a man in his fifties or sixties in good health.

J is TRBJ2-7 and V is TRBV5-5; 7 bases agree with TRBD1. V trimming: 2 bases; J trimming: 10 bases; junction bases outside the gene matches: 12. Germline CDR1 is SGHKS and CDR2 is YYEKEE (reference sequence). The CDR3 spans 14 residues. The chain's CDR3 is CASSFTGASGAQYF. CDR3 coding DNA: TGTGCCAGCAGCTTTACAGGGGCGTCTGGGGCCCAGTACTTC.

This clonotype has only a few counts. This chain connects TRBV28 to TRBJ2-7; TRBD2 matches at 7 bases. Germline trimming cut 5 bases from V and 2 bases from J; bases unmatched to any gene: 9. The CDR3 loop spans 15 amino acids. Per germline, CDR1 MDHEN and CDR2 SYDVKM. CDR3 sequence reads: CASSQRGDLPYEQYF. The CDR3, as DNA: TGTGCCAGCAGTCAACGGGGGGACCTACCCTACGAGCAGTACTTC. The complete variable domain, with remaining parts taken from reference TRBV28 and TRBJ2-7, reads DVKVTQSSRYLVKRTGEKVFLECVQDMDHENMFWYRQDPGLGLRLIYFSYDVKMKEKGDIPEGYSVSREKKERFSLILESASTNQTSMYLCASSQRGDLPYEQYFGPGTRLTVT.

The chain uses TRBV15 and TRBJ2-6; D unclear. Between the trimmed V and J ends, which lost 0 bases and 0 bases, there was a span of 15 bases. The CDR3 has 19 amino acids. The germline V gene has CDR1 LNHNV and CDR2 YYDKDF (reference sequence). The CDR3 DNA reads as TGTGCCACCAGCAGAGATTCGGCCAGGCGGAACTCTGGGGCCAACGTCCTGACTTTC. Amino acid sequence: CATSRDSARRNSGANVLTF.

The CDR3 spells CASSLGSGGDYEQYF. Here the CDR3 DNA reads TGCGCCAGCAGCTTGGGTAGCGGGGGAGACTACGAGCAGTACTTC. The V and J genes are TRBV5-1 and TRBJ2-4; 9 bases are shared with TRBD2. The end of the DNA is better explained by TRBJ2-7, so the J call may be wrong. This CDR3 is built from 15 residues. Germline loops: CDR1 SGHRS, CDR2 YFSETQ.

The chain carries TRBV19 and TRBJ2-3; perhaps TRBD1 as D (6 bases). This CDR3 is built from 14 residues. Trimming cost V 6 bases and J 4 bases, with 14 bases left between them. Looked up from germline, CDR1 is LNHDA and CDR2 is SQIVND (reference sequence). DNA for the CDR3: TGTGCCAGTAGCAGGGGCCTTTTCCCAGATACGCAGTATTTT. Amino acid sequence: CASSRGLFPDTQYF.

This chain uses TRBV11-3 with TRBJ2-1; 9 bases fit TRBD1. The J segment lost 6 bases and the V segment lost 5 bases, leaving 8 bases of the junction unmatched. The germline CDR1 and CDR2 sequences are SGHNT and YENEEA. This CDR3 has 15 amino acids. The chain's CDR3 is CASSPDRGTPNEQFF. The CDR3 DNA reads as TGTGCCAGCAGCCCGGACAGGGGAACACCCAATGAGCAGTTCTTC.

This chain joins TRBV10-3 and TRBJ1-6; 10 bases are shared with TRBD1. The CDR3 extends over 14 amino acids. Germline lookup yields CDR1 ENHRY and CDR2 SYGVKD. V lost 3 bases and J lost 10; bases outside the gene matches: 3. CDR3 residues: CAISDWDRGSPLHF. In DNA, the CDR3 is TGTGCCATCAGTGATTGGGACAGGGGATCACCCCTCCACTTT.

The chain combines TRBV7-9 with TRBJ1-2, with D possibly TRBD1 on 6 matching bases. This CDR3 has 15 amino acids. Germline V gene data show CDR1 as SEHNR and CDR2 as FQNEAQ (reference sequence). Trimming removed 5 bases from V and 4 bases from J, with 17 bases in between. CDR3 in DNA: TGTGCCAGCAGCACCCGCAGGGGTAGGCGCTATGGCTACACCTTC. It is translated as CASSTRRGRRYGYTF.

Only one count was recorded for this clonotype. The CDR3 loop is CASSSPGGSGGYNEQYF. In DNA form, the CDR3 reads TGTGCCAGCAGCTCGCCCGGCGGTAGCGGGGGGTACAATGAGCAGTACTTC. The rearrangement links TRBV13 to TRBJ2-1; TRBD2 matches at 10 bases. The end of the DNA aligns better with TRBJ2-7, so the J call may be wrong. Looked up from germline, CDR1 is PRHDT and CDR2 is FYEKMQ (reference sequence). The CDR3 is made up of 17 amino acids.

V is TRBV7-2 and J is TRBJ1-2; perhaps TRBD1 as D (6 bases). The CDR3 is 14 amino acids. The ends were cut back, 7 bases at V and 5 bases at J, with 17 bases in the middle. Germline V CDR1 and CDR2: SGHTA, FQGNSA. The CDR3 spells CASTNSRGGYGYTF. CDR3 coding DNA: TGTGCCAGCACTAATTCACGAGGGGGGTATGGCTACACCTTC.

The J gene is TRBJ2-7, the V gene TRBV3-1, with D unresolved. The germline gives CDR1 LGHDT, CDR2 YNNKEL (reference sequence). Between the trimmed V and J ends, which lost 1 base and 6 bases, there was a span of 13 bases. The CDR3 extends over 14 amino acids. The CDR3 loop reads CASSQGTSAGEQYF. The CDR3 nucleotides are TGTGCCAGCAGCCAAGGTACTTCGGCAGGCGAGCAGTACTTC.

The chain couples TRBV10-3 to TRBJ2-7; the match to TRBD1 covers 7 bases. The germline CDR1 and CDR2 sequences are ENHRY and SYGVKD. Trimming took 2 bases from V and 7 from J; bases not matched to a gene: 11. The CDR3 loop spans 15 amino acids. CDR3 sequence (DNA): TGTGCCATCAGTGAGGTCAGGGGGTCCTACAATGAGCAGTACTTC. This codes for CAISEVRGSYNEQYF.

This clonotype came up a few times. This chain links TRBV20-1 with TRBJ2-5; D possibly corresponds to TRBD2 (5 bases). V was shortened by 0 bases and J by 2 bases, with 13 bases between the two germline ends. The CDR3 has 15 amino acids. Germline V gene data show CDR1 as DFQATT and CDR2 as SNEGSKA (reference sequence). The DNA of the CDR3 is TGCAGTGCTAGAGATGTAAGCGGACGGCAAGAGACCCAGTACTTC. Translating gives CSARDVSGRQETQYF.

The chain joins TRBV7-2 to TRBJ1-1, with 8 nucleotides matching TRBD1. The germline gives CDR1 SGHTA, CDR2 FQGNSA. V lost 7 bases and J lost 2; bases outside the gene matches: 9. CDR3 length equals 15 residues. CDR3 protein: CASTPLTGANTEAFF. The CDR3 DNA reads TGTGCCAGCACCCCGTTGACAGGGGCCAACACTGAAGCTTTCTTT.

The rearrangement joins TRBV12-3 or TRBV12-4 to TRBJ2-5; 8 bases match TRBD1. The end of the DNA fits TRBJ2-7 better, so the J call may be wrong. The CDR3 totals 15 residues. The CDR3 loop is CASSRTTGVGYEQYF. DNA of the CDR3: TGTGCCAGCAGCCGAACGACAGGGGTCGGGTACGAGCAGTACTTC.

V is TRBV7-8 and J is TRBJ2-7; D uncertain. V was shortened by 3 bases and J by 2 bases, with 8 bases between the two germline ends. The CDR3 totals 13 residues. Looked up from germline, CDR1 is SGHVS and CDR2 is FQNEAQ. The CDR3 reads CASSLAEAYEQYF. The CDR3 DNA sequence: TGTGCCAGCAGCTTGGCAGAGGCCTACGAGCAGTACTTC. The complete variable domain, with remaining parts taken from reference TRBV7-8 and TRBJ2-7, reads GAGVSQSPRYKVAKRGQDVALRCDPISGHVSLFWYQQALGQGPEFLTYFQNEAQLDKSGLPSDRFFAERPEGSVSTLKIQRTQQEDSAVYLCASSLAEAYEQYFGPGTRLTVT.

The chain is built from TRBV2 and TRBJ2-2; no firm D call. The CDR3 covers 14 residues. V was pared by 8 bases and J by 3 bases, with 13 bases between. Per the germline V gene, CDR1 is SNHLY and CDR2 is FYNNEI. CDR3 loop: CASRRLGDTGELFF. The CDR3 DNA is TGTGCCAGCCGAAGGCTAGGAGACACCGGGGAGCTGTTTTTT.

The rearrangement uses TRBV28 and TRBJ1-5; no firm D call. Germline V gene sequence: CDR1 MDHEN, CDR2 SYDVKM. This CDR3 comprises 14 residues. The V end was cut by 11 bases, the J end by 0 bases, with 14 bases between. In DNA, the CDR3 is TGTGCCGCAAACGGTTACGATAGCAATCAGCCCCAGCATTTT. Translated, it gives CAANGYDSNQPQHF.

V is TRBV14 and J is TRBJ1-4, with a possible D match to TRBD1 (5 bases). Germline-derived CDR1 and CDR2 are SGHDN and FVKESK. The CDR3 extends over 15 amino acids. The V end was cut by 5 bases, the J end by 3 bases, with 13 bases between. CDR3 protein: CASSSFRTPNEKLFF. The CDR3 nucleotides read TGTGCCAGCAGCTCCTTTAGGACACCTAATGAAAAACTGTTTTTT.

In this sample, this clonotype turned up a few times. The chain uses TRBV11-2 and TRBJ2-1, with 13 bases fitting TRBD2. CDR1 and CDR2 (germline): SGHAT, FQNNGV. CDR3 length: 15 residues. J lost 12 bases, V lost 4 bases, and 9 bases had no gene match. The DNA of the CDR3 is TGTGCCAGCAGCTCAGGGACTAGCGGGGCGTTAGGGCAGTTCTTC. Protein: CASSSGTSGALGQFF. Full variable domain (outside the CDR3, taken from reference TRBV11-2 and TRBJ2-1): EAGVAQSPRYKIIEKRQSVAFWCNPISGHATLYWYQQILGQGPKLLIQFQNNGVVDDSQLPKDRFSAERLKGVDSTLKIQPAKLEDSAVYLCASSSGTSGALGQFFGPGTRLTVL.

The chain is built from TRBV25-1 and TRBJ1-2; no firm D call. Germline values: CDR1 MGHDK, CDR2 SYGVNS. The CDR3 length is 16 residues. V was clipped by 1 base and J by 4 bases, with 16 bases between them. The CDR3 is CASSESPTPGFYGYTF. The CDR3 nucleotides are TGTGCCAGCAGTGAATCACCCACACCCGGATTCTATGGCTACACCTTC.

This clonotype has only one observation. The genes are TRBV20-1 and TRBJ2-5; TRBD1 might be the D (6 bases). Germline V lookup: CDR1 DFQATT, CDR2 SNEGSKA (reference sequence). Trimming cost V 6 bases and J 1 base, with 18 bases left between them. The CDR3 totals 15 residues. CDR3 DNA: TGCAGTGCCCAACGGCCAGGACAGATCCAAGAGACCCAGTACTTC. Protein: CSAQRPGQIQETQYF.

V gene TRBV24-1 combines with J gene TRBJ1-1, with D tentatively TRBD1 (5 bases). CDR1 and CDR2 (germline): KGHDR, SFDVKD. V was pared by 10 bases and J by 1 base, with 12 bases between. The CDR3 runs 13 residues. CDR3 bases: TGTGCCACTCAATACGGACAGAACACTGAAGCTTTCTTT. As protein: CATQYGQNTEAFF.

V gene TRBV20-1 combines with J gene TRBJ2-5, with 8 bases matching TRBD2. Germline values: CDR1 DFQATT, CDR2 SNEGSKA (reference sequence). The CDR3 sequence is 14 residues long. V shed 6 bases, J shed 1 base, and the junction held 7 bases outside the gene matches. CDR3 sequence reads: CSARTAGGQETQYF. The DNA for the CDR3 is TGCAGTGCCCGGACGGCGGGGGGCCAAGAGACCCAGTACTTC.

This clonotype was recorded only once. The chain carries TRBV20-1 and TRBJ2-7, with TRBD1 identical over 9 bases. The CDR3 has 15 amino acids. V dropped 6 bases and J dropped 3; count of bases not matched to a gene: 12. CDR1 is DFQATT, CDR2 SNEGSKA, per germline (reference sequence). The CDR3 sequence is CSAPGEWGQGYEQYF. In DNA, the CDR3 is TGCAGTGCCCCGGGAGAGTGGGGACAGGGCTACGAGCAGTACTTC.

As regards this clonotype: The junction differs from germline at one of its ends, possibly a read error. CDR3 sequence reads: CTSSPGQARSYNEQFF. The CDR3 nucleotides are TGTACCAGCAGTCCAGGACAGGCCCGCTCCTACAATGAGCAGTTCTTC. This chain connects TRBV28 to TRBJ2-1, with 7 bases that match TRBD1. The CDR3 runs 16 residues. The germline V gene encodes CDR1 MDHEN and CDR2 SYDVKM. Drawing the rest from reference TRBV28 and TRBJ2-1, the complete variable domain is DVKVTQSSRYLVKRTGEKVFLECVQDMDHENMFWYRQDPGLGLRLIYFSYDVKMKEKGDIPEGYSVSREKKERFSLILESASTNQTSMYLCTSSPGQARSYNEQFFGPGTRLTVL.

In this sample, this clonotype turned up a few times. V usage is TRBV6-2 or TRBV6-3 and J usage is TRBJ1-2; D call uncertain. Germline lookup yields CDR1 MNHEY and CDR2 SVGEGT. This CDR3 comprises 14 residues. Trimming cost V 5 bases and J 0 bases, with 10 bases left between them. CDR3 sequence reads: CASSTRRTNYGYTF. In nucleotides, the CDR3 is TGTGCCAGCAGTACCCGGAGGACTAACTATGGCTACACCTTC.

This clonotype was seen only once. V and J are TRBV20-1 and TRBJ1-6, with a tentative D call TRBD1 (6 bases). Trimming stripped 5 bases from V and 2 bases from J, with 13 bases between. CDR1 and CDR2 (germline): DFQATT, SNEGSKA (reference sequence). The CDR3 consists of 15 residues. CDR3 region: CSASPTGTYNSPLHF. The CDR3 nucleotides are TGCAGTGCTTCCCCGACAGGAACCTATAATTCACCCCTCCACTTT.

The gene calls are TRBV25-1 and TRBJ2-1, with D tentatively TRBD2 (6 bases). The germline gives CDR1 MGHDK, CDR2 SYGVNS. The CDR3 runs to 17 residues. Trimming removed 3 bases from V and 4 bases from J, with 19 bases in between. The CDR3, as DNA: TGTGCCAGCAGTGAGTGGCGGGGAACGACCTCATACAATGAGCAGTTCTTC. Protein product: CASSEWRGTTSYNEQFF.

This rearrangement joins TRBV29-1 to TRBJ2-1, with 7 bases aligning to TRBD1. The CDR3 has 13 residues. Germline CDR1 is SQVTM and CDR2 is ANQGSEA. The ends lost 5 bases at V and 1 base at J; junction bases unmatched: 2. CDR3 DNA sequence: TGCAGCGTTAACAGGGGATCCTACAATGAGCAGTTCTTC. It encodes CSVNRGSYNEQFF.

The CDR3 sequence is CSANNGGLYNEQFF. The DNA of the CDR3 is TGCAGTGCTAATAACGGGGGCTTGTACAATGAGCAGTTCTTC. This chain joins TRBV20-1 and TRBJ2-1; D possibly matches TRBD1 or TRBD2 (6 bases each). The CDR3 is 14 amino acids. The ends were cut back, 4 bases at V and 4 bases at J, with 14 bases in the middle. Germline V lookup: CDR1 DFQATT, CDR2 SNEGSKA (reference sequence).

The rearrangement links TRBV3-1 to TRBJ2-1, with D perhaps assigned TRBD1 or TRBD2 (5 bases each). The CDR3 has 15 amino acids. Per germline, CDR1 LGHDT and CDR2 YNNKEL (reference sequence). Trimming removed 5 bases at V and 5 bases at J, with 16 bases between. CDR3 sequence reads: CASSYFRDVHNEQFF. Here the CDR3 DNA reads TGTGCCAGCAGCTACTTCCGGGACGTACACAATGAGCAGTTCTTC.